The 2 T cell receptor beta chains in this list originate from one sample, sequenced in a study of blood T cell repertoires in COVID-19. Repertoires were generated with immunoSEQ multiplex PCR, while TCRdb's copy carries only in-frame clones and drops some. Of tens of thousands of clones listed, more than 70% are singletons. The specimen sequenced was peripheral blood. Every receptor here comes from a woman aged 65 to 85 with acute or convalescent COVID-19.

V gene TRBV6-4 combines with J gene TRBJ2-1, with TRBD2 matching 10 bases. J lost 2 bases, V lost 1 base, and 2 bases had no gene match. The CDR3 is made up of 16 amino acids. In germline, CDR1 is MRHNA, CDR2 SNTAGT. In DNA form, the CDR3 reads TGTGCCAGCAGTGACTTGAGCGGGGGGGCCTACAATGAGCAGTTCTTC. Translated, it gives CASSDLSGGAYNEQFF.

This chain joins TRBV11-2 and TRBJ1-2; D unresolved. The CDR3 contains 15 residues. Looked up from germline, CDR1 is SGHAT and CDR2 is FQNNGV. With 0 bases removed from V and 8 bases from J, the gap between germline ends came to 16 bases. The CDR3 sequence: CASSLDGGGLWGYTF. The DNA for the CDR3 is TGTGCCAGCAGCTTAGATGGCGGTGGTCTATGGGGCTACACCTTC.